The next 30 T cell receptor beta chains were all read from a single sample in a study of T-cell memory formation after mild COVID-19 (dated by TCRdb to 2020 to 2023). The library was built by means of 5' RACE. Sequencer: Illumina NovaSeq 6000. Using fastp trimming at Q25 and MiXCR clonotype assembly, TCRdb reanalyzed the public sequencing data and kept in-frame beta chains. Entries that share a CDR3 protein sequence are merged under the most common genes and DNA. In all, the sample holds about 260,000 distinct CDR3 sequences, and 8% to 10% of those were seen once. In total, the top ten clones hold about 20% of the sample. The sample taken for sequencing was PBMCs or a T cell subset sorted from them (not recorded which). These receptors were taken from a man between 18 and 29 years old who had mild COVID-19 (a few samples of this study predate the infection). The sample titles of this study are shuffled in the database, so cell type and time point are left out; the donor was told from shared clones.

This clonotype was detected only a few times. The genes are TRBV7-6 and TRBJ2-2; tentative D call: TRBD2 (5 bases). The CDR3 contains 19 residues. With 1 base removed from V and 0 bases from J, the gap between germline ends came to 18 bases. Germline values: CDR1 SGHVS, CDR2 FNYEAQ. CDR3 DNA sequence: TGTGCCAGCAGCTTAGAGCGGTACACAGCGATCGCGAACACCGGGGAGCTGTTTTTT. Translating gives CASSLERYTAIANTGELFF.

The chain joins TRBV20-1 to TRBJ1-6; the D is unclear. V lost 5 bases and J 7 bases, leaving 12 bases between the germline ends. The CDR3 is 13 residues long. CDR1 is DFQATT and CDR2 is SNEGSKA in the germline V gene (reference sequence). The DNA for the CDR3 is TGCAGTGCTGACCATTATGGAAATTCACCCCTCCACTTT. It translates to CSADHYGNSPLHF.

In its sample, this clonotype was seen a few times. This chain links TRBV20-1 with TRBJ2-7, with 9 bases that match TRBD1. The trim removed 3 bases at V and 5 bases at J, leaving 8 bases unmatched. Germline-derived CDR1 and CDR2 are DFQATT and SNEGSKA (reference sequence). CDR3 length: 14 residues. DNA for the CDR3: TGCAGTGCTAGGCCCGGGACAGGGTGGCACGAGCAGTACGTC. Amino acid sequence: CSARPGTGWHEQYV.

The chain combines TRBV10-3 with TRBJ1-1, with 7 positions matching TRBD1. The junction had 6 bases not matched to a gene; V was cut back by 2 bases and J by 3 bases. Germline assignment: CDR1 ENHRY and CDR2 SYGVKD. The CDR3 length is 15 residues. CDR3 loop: CAISEPSGGDTEAFF. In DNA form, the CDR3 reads TGTGCCATCAGTGAGCCCTCAGGGGGGGACACTGAAGCTTTCTTT.

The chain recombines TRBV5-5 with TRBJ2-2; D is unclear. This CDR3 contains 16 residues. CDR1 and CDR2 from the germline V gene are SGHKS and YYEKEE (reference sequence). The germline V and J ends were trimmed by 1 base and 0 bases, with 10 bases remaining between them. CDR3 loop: CASSLNPAPNTGELFF. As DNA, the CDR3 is TGTGCCAGCAGCTTGAATCCGGCCCCGAACACCGGGGAGCTGTTTTTT.

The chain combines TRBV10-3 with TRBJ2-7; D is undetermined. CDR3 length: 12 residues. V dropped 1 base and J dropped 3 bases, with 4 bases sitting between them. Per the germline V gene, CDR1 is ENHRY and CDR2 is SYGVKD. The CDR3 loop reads CAISEWGYEQYF. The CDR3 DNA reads TGTGCCATCAGTGAGTGGGGCTACGAGCAGTACTTC.

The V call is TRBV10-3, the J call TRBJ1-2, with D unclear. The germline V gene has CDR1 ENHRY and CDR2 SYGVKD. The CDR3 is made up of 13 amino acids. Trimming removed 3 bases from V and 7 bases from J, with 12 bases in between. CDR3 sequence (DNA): TGTGCCATCAGTGAAACAGATTTCGGTGGCTACACCTTC. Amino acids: CAISETDFGGYTF.

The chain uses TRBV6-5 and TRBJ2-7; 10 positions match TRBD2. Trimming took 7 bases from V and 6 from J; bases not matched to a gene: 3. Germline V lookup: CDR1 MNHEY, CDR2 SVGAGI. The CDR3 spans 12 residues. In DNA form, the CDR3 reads TGTGCCAGCACGGGACTAGCGCGCGAGCAGTACTTC. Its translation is CASTGLAREQYF.

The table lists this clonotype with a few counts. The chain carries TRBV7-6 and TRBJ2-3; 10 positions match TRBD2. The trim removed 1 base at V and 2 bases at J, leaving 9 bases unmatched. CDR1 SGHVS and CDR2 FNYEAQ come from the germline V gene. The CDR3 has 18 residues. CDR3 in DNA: TGTGCCAGCAGCTTAGTGGGCGGTAGCGGGGGGACCACAGATACGCAGTATTTT. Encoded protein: CASSLVGGSGGTTDTQYF.

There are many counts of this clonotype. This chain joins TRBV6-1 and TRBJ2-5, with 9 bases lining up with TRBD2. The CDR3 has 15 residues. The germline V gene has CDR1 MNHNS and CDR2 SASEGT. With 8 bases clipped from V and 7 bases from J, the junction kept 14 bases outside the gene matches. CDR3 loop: CASSESGGSPRTQYF. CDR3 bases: TGTGCCAGCTCGGAGAGCGGGGGGTCTCCTCGGACCCAGTACTTC.

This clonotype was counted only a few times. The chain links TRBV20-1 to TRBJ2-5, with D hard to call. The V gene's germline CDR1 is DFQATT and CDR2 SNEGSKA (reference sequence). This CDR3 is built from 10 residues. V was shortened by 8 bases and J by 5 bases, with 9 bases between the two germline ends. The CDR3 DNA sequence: TGCAGTCTATTAGGGGAGACCCAGTACTTC. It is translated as CSLLGETQYF.

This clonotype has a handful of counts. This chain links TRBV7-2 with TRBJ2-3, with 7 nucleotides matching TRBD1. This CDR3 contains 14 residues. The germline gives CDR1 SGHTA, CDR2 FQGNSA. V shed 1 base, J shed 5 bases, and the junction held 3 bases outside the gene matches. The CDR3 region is CASSLGGGLDTQYF. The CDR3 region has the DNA TGTGCCAGCAGCTTAGGAGGGGGCTTAGATACGCAGTATTTT.

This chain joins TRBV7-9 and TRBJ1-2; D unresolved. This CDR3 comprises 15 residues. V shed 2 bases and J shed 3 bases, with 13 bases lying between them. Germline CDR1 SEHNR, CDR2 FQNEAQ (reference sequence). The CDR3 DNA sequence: TGTGCCAGCAGCTTATGGAGGGTTGAGGACTATGGCTACACCTTC. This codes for CASSLWRVEDYGYTF.

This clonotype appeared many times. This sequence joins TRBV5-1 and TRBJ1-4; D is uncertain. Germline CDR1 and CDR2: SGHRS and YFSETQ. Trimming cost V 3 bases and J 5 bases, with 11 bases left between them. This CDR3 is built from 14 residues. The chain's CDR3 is CASSSNGPNEKLFF. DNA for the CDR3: TGCGCCAGCAGCTCTAACGGACCGAATGAAAAACTGTTTTTT. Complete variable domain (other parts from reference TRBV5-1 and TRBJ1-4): KAGVTQTPRYLIKTRGQQVTLSCSPISGHRSVSWYQQTPGQGLQFLFEYFSETQRNKGNFPGRFSGRQFSNSRSEMNVSTLELGDSALYLCASSSNGPNEKLFFGSGTQLSVL.

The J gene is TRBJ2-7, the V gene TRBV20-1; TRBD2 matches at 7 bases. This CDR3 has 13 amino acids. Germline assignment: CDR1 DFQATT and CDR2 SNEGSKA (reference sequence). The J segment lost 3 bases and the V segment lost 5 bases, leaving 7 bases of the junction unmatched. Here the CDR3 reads CSASRTRNYEQYF. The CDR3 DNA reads TGCAGTGCTTCCAGGACTAGGAACTACGAGCAGTACTTC.

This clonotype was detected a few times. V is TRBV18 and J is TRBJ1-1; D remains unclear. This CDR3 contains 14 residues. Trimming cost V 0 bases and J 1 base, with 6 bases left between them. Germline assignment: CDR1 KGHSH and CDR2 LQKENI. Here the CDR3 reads CASSPPSTNTEAFF. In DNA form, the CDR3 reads TGTGCCAGCTCACCACCATCCACGAACACTGAAGCTTTCTTT.

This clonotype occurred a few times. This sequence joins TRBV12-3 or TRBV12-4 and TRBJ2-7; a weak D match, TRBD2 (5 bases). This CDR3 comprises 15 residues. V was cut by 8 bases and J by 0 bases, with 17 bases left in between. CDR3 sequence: CASARQPDFSYEQYF. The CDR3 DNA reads TGTGCCAGCGCTCGACAACCGGACTTCTCCTACGAGCAGTACTTC.

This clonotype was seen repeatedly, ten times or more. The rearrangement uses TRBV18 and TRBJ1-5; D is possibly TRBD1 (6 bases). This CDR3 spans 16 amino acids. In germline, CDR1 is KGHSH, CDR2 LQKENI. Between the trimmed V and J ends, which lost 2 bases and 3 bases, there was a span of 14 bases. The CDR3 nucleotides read TGTGCCAGCTCACCAGGTGGCAGGGGAGTCAATCAGCCCCAGCATTTT. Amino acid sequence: CASSPGGRGVNQPQHF.

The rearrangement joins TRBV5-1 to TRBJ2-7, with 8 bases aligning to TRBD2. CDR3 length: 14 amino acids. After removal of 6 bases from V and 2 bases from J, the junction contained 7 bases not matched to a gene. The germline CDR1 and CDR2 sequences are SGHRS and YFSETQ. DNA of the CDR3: TGCGCCAGCACCCTTAGCGGGACCGCCTACGAGCAGTACTTC. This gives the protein CASTLSGTAYEQYF. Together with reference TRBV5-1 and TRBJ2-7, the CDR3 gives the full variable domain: KAGVTQTPRYLIKTRGQQVTLSCSPISGHRSVSWYQQTPGQGLQFLFEYFSETQRNKGNFPGRFSGRQFSNSRSEMNVSTLELGDSALYLCASTLSGTAYEQYFGPGTRLTVT.

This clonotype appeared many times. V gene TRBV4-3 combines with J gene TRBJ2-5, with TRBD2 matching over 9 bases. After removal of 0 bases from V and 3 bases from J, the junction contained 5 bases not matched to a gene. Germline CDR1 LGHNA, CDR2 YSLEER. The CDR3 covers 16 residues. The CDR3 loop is CASSQDRRGGKETQYF. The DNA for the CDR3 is TGCGCCAGCAGCCAAGATCGGCGGGGGGGTAAAGAGACCCAGTACTTC.

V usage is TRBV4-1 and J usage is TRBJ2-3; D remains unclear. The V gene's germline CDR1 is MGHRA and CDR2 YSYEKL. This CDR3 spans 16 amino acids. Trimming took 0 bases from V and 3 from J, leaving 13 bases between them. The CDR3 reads CASSQDGPLGTDTQYF. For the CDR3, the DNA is TGCGCCAGCAGCCAAGATGGCCCTCTGGGGACAGATACGCAGTATTTT.

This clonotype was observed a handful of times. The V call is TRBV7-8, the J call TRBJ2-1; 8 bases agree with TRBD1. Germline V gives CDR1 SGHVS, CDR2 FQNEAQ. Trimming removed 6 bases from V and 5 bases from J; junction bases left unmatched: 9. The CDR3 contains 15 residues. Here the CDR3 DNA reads TGTGCCAGCAGGACCCAGGGGGCATCGAACAATGAGCAGTTCTTC. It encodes CASRTQGASNNEQFF. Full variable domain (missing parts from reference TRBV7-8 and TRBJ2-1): GAGVSQSPRYKVAKRGQDVALRCDPISGHVSLFWYQQALGQGPEFLTYFQNEAQLDKSGLPSDRFFAERPEGSVSTLKIQRTQQEDSAVYLCASRTQGASNNEQFFGPGTRLTVL.

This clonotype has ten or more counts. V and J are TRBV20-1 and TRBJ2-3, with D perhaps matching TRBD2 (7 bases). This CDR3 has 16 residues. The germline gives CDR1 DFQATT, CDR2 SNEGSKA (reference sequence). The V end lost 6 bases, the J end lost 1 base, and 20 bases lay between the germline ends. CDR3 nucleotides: TGCAGTGCCGAAGCGAGGGGGGGCCACCGCACAGATACGCAGTATTTT. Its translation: CSAEARGGHRTDTQYF.

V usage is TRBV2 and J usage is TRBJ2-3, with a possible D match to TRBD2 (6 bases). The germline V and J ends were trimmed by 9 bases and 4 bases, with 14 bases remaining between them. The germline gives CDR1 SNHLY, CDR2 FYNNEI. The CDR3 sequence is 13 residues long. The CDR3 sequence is CASRSGDPDTQYF. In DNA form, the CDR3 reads TGTGCCAGTCGTTCGGGGGATCCAGATACGCAGTATTTT.

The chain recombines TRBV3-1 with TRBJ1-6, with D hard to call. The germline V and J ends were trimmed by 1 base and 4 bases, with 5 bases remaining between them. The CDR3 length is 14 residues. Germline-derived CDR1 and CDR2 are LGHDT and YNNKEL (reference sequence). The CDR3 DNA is TGTGCCAGCAGCCAAGGAGGGTATAATTCACCCCTCCACTTT. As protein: CASSQGGYNSPLHF.

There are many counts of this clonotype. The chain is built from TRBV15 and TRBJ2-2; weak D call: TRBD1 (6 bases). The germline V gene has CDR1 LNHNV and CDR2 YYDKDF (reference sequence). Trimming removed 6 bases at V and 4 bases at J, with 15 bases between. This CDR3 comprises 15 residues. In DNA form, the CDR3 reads TGTGCCACCAGTCCCCGGACAGCGCTCACCGGGGAGCTGTTTTTT. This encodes CATSPRTALTGELFF.

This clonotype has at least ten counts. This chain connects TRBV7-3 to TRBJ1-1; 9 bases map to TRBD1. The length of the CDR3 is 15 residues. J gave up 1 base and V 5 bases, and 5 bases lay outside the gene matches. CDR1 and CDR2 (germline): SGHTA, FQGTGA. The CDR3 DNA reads TGTGCCAGCAGCCCGAGGACAGGGGAGAACACTGAAGCTTTCTTT. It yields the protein CASSPRTGENTEAFF.

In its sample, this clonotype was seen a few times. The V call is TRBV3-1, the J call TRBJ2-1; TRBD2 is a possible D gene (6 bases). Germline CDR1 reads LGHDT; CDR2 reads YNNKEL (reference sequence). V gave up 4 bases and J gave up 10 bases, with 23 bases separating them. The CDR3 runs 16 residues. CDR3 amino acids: CASSPDWAASDIEQFF. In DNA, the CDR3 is TGTGCCAGCAGCCCAGACTGGGCCGCTAGCGATATAGAGCAGTTCTTC.

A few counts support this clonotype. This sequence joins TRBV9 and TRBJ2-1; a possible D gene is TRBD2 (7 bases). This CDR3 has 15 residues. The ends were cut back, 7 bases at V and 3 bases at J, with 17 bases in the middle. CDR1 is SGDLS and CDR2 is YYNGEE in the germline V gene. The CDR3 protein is CASGRGGGVYNEQFF. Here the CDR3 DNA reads TGTGCCAGCGGGAGAGGCGGGGGCGTCTACAATGAGCAGTTCTTC.

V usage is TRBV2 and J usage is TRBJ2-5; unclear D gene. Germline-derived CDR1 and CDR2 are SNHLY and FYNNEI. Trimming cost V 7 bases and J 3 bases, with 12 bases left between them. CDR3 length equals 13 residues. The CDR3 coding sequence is TGTGCCAGCACCCTAGGACGAGAAGAGACCCAGTACTTC. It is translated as CASTLGREETQYF.